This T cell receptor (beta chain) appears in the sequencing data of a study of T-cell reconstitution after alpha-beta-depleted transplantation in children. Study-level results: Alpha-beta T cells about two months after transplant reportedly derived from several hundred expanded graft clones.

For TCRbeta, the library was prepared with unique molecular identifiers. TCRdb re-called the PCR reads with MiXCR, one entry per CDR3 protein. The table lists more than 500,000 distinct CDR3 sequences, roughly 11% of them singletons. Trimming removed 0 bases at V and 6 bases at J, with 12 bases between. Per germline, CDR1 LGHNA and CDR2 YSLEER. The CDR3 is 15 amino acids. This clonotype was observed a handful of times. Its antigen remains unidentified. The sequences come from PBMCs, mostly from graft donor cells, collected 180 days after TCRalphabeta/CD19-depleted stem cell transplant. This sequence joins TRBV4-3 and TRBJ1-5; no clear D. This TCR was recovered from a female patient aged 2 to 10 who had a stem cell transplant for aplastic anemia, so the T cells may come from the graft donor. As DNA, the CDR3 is TGCGCCAGCAGCCAAGATAGGGTGGGCCTTCAGCCCCAGCATTTT. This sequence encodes CASSQDRVGLQPQHF.